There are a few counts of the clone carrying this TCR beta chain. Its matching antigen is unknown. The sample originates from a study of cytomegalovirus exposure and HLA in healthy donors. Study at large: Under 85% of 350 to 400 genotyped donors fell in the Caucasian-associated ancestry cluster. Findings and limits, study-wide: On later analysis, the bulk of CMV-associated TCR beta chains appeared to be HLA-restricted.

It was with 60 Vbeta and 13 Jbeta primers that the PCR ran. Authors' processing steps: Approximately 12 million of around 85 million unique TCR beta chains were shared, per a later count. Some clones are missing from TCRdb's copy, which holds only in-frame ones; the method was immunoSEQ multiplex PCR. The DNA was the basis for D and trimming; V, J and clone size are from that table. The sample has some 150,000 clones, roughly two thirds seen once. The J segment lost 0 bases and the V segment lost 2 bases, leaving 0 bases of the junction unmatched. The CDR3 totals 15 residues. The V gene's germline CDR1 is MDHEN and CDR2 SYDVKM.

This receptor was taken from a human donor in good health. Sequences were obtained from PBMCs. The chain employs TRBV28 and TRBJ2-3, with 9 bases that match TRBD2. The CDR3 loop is CASSLLAGSTDTQYF. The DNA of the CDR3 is TGTGCCAGCAGTTTACTAGCGGGGAGCACAGATACGCAGTATTTT.